The clone carrying this T cell receptor (beta chain) is a singleton in its sample. Its cognate antigen is unknown. The data derive from a study of persistence of HIV-infected CD4 T cells. Lysates of CMV-infected fibroblasts at 10 ug/mL stimulated these cells. Sorting selected CD4+ T cells upregulating both CD40 ligand and CD69. Stimulated PBMCs had first been depleted of CD8+ T cells. The immunoSEQ assay was version 4, run in survey mode. Genomic DNA was diluted to around 10 ng/uL, up to 1 ug per sample. The data were produced by immunoSEQ multiplex PCR, yet TCRdb's version contains in-frame clones alone and is incomplete. The sample has over 15,000 clones, around 60% seen once; the top ten hold approximately 8.4%. The CDR3 consists of 15 residues. The trim removed 5 bases at V and 0 bases at J, leaving 3 bases unmatched. Per germline, CDR1 SGDLS and CDR2 YYNGEE.

The starting material was CD4+ T cells sorted from PBMCs after roughly 18-hour stimulation, obtained from a patient who received antiretroviral therapy. This TCR derives from an adult woman with HIV who was CMV-seropositive. This chain uses TRBV9 with TRBJ2-3; 10 nucleotides match TRBD2. CDR3 sequence: CASRPSGGSTDTQYF. In nucleotides, the CDR3 is TGTGCCAGCAGACCTAGCGGGGGTAGCACAGATACGCAGTATTTT.